The rows below give T cell receptor beta chains drawn from one sample of a study of identical twins. TCRdb itself ran the 5' RACE reads through MiXCR, one entry per CDR3 protein. Seen here are 280,000 or so distinct CDR3 sequences, about 8.9% observed once, and the top ten hold roughly 2.1%. The sample was also reused in another study, on yellow fever vaccine responses in identical twins.

The sample taken for sequencing was memory (CD45RO+) T cells sorted from blood. The receptor set was obtained from a woman under 30 in good health. Each CDR3 is given with its conserved first and last residue. The order of the fields is CDR3 DNA, CDR3 protein, V gene, J gene, clone size, D gene. A D gene is named only where the DNA matches it firmly. Clone size appears in some rows only: once, few, many, or a class for an expanded clone.

cdr3_nt: TGTGCCAGCAGCTACGATCCAAAACAGGGAAACACCATATATTTT
cdr3_aa: CASSYDPKQGNTIYF
v_call: TRBV7-8
j_call: TRBJ1-3
clone_size: NA
d_call: NA

cdr3_nt: TGTGCCAGCAGCTTAGGGGTAACTAGCACAGATACGCAGTATTTT
cdr3_aa: CASSLGVTSTDTQYF
v_call: TRBV5-6
j_call: TRBJ2-3
clone_size: many
d_call: NA

cdr3_nt: TGTGCCACCATCCCACAGAGGATGAACACTGAAGCTTTCTTT
cdr3_aa: CATIPQRMNTEAFF
v_call: TRBV24-1
j_call: TRBJ1-1
clone_size: few
d_call: NA

cdr3_nt: TGTGCCAGCAGCTATCTTCGCGACGAGAGCGGGGCAGATACGCAGTATTTT
cdr3_aa: CASSYLRDESGADTQYF
v_call: TRBV7-2
j_call: TRBJ2-3
clone_size: NA
d_call: TRBD2

cdr3_nt: TGTGCCAGCAGTTTAAATATCGGAGAGACCCAGTACTTC
cdr3_aa: CASSLNIGETQYF
v_call: TRBV28
j_call: TRBJ2-5
clone_size: many
d_call: NA

cdr3_nt: TGTGCCAGCAGTTTATCGGTGGGACAGGGTCCTTACGAGCAGTACTTC
cdr3_aa: CASSLSVGQGPYEQYF
v_call: TRBV27
j_call: TRBJ2-7
clone_size: NA
d_call: TRBD1

cdr3_nt: TGCAGTGCTAGTAGCCTAGCGGGGCACCAAGAGACCCAGTACTTC
cdr3_aa: CSASSLAGHQETQYF
v_call: TRBV20-1
j_call: TRBJ2-5
clone_size: few
d_call: TRBD2

cdr3_nt: TGTGCCAGCAGTCCTCAAACCGGACCAAACACTGAAGCTTTCTTT
cdr3_aa: CASSPQTGPNTEAFF
v_call: TRBV28
j_call: TRBJ1-1
clone_size: many
d_call: NA

cdr3_nt: TGTGCCATCAAAAATAGCGGGGGGGGCCTTACAGATACGCAGTATTTT
cdr3_aa: CAIKNSGGGLTDTQYF
v_call: TRBV10-3
j_call: TRBJ2-3
clone_size: many
d_call: TRBD2

cdr3_nt: TGTGCCAGCAGGCTCGGGCAAGAGACCCAGTACTTC
cdr3_aa: CASRLGQETQYF
v_call: TRBV2
j_call: TRBJ2-5
clone_size: NA
d_call: NA

cdr3_nt: TGTGCCAGCAGCTTAAGCTTATCCAATGAGCAGTTCTTC
cdr3_aa: CASSLSLSNEQFF
v_call: TRBV11-3
j_call: TRBJ2-1
clone_size: few
d_call: NA

cdr3_nt: TGCGCCAGCAGAACAAAGGACTTTTCCTACGAGCAGTACTTC
cdr3_aa: CASRTKDFSYEQYF
v_call: TRBV10-2
j_call: TRBJ2-7
clone_size: NA
d_call: NA

cdr3_nt: TGCAGCGCCGCGAGTCGGTCCTACAATGAGCAGTTCTTC
cdr3_aa: CSAASRSYNEQFF
v_call: TRBV29-1
j_call: TRBJ2-1
clone_size: many
d_call: NA

cdr3_nt: TGTGCCACCAGTGATACCGCAGGGGCTGGAGGTTATGGCTACACCTTC
cdr3_aa: CATSDTAGAGGYGYTF
v_call: TRBV24-1
j_call: TRBJ1-2
clone_size: many
d_call: NA

cdr3_nt: TGTGCCAGCAGCTTTCAGGGAGGCCACGAGCAGTACTTC
cdr3_aa: CASSFQGGHEQYF
v_call: TRBV5-5
j_call: TRBJ2-7
clone_size: few
d_call: NA

cdr3_nt: TGCGCCAGCAGTGACCCTTCTAGCGGGATGGGTAATGAGCAGTTCTTC
cdr3_aa: CASSDPSSGMGNEQFF
v_call: TRBV10-1
j_call: TRBJ2-1
clone_size: few
d_call: TRBD2

cdr3_nt: TGTGCCAGCAGCTTGGGCCGGGTCCTGGCAACAGATACGCAGTATTTT
cdr3_aa: CASSLGRVLATDTQYF
v_call: TRBV7-9
j_call: TRBJ2-3
clone_size: many
d_call: NA

cdr3_nt: TGTGCCAGCAGCGCCGGGACTAGCGGGGGGGTGAATGAGCAGTTCTTC
cdr3_aa: CASSAGTSGGVNEQFF
v_call: TRBV28
j_call: TRBJ2-1
clone_size: many
d_call: TRBD2

cdr3_nt: TGTGCCAGCACCCCGATTAATCTAGGCTCCAATGAGCAGTTCTTC
cdr3_aa: CASTPINLGSNEQFF
v_call: TRBV5-4
j_call: TRBJ2-1
clone_size: NA
d_call: NA

cdr3_nt: TGTGCCAGCGGGGGGTGGAGTGGTGGAGATAATTCACCCCTCCACTTT
cdr3_aa: CASGGWSGGDNSPLHF
v_call: TRBV12-3/TRBV12-4
j_call: TRBJ1-6
clone_size: many
d_call: NA

cdr3_nt: TGCAGCGTTCGAGACGGTGACAATCAGCCCCAGCATTTT
cdr3_aa: CSVRDGDNQPQHF
v_call: TRBV29-1
j_call: TRBJ1-5
clone_size: many
d_call: NA

cdr3_nt: TGCAGTGCTAGACGGGGACACAATGAGCAGTTCTTC
cdr3_aa: CSARRGHNEQFF
v_call: TRBV20-1
j_call: TRBJ2-1
clone_size: NA
d_call: NA

cdr3_nt: TGTGCCAGCAGCTTGGTCGACGGAGATACGCAGTATTTT
cdr3_aa: CASSLVDGDTQYF
v_call: TRBV5-6
j_call: TRBJ2-3
clone_size: NA
d_call: NA

cdr3_nt: TGCAGCTTAAGGCGGGCGGACAATGAGCAGTTCTTC
cdr3_aa: CSLRRADNEQFF
v_call: TRBV29-1
j_call: TRBJ2-1
clone_size: many
d_call: NA

cdr3_nt: TGCAGTGCTAGGGCTAGGGATGGTGAAGCTTTCTTT
cdr3_aa: CSARARDGEAFF
v_call: TRBV20-1
j_call: TRBJ1-1
clone_size: few
d_call: NA

cdr3_nt: TGTGCCACCAGCAGGGACCGGACAGGGGGAAACACCATATATTTT
cdr3_aa: CATSRDRTGGNTIYF
v_call: TRBV15
j_call: TRBJ1-3
clone_size: many
d_call: TRBD1

cdr3_nt: TGTGCCAGCAGCTTAGGACAGGGGGCCTACGAGCAGTACTTC
cdr3_aa: CASSLGQGAYEQYF
v_call: TRBV28
j_call: TRBJ2-7
clone_size: many
d_call: TRBD1

cdr3_nt: TGTGCCAGCACTTTGAATATCGCCTACAATGAGCAGTTCTTC
cdr3_aa: CASTLNIAYNEQFF
v_call: TRBV5-5
j_call: TRBJ2-1
clone_size: many
d_call: NA

cdr3_nt: TGTGCCAGCAGTTTACTTGACAGGGTGGTAGATACGCAGTATTTT
cdr3_aa: CASSLLDRVVDTQYF
v_call: TRBV27
j_call: TRBJ2-3
clone_size: NA
d_call: TRBD1

cdr3_nt: TGCGCCAGCAGTGAGGGATCTGGGGACACGGCGCAAGAGACCCAGTACTTC
cdr3_aa: CASSEGSGDTAQETQYF
v_call: TRBV5-1
j_call: TRBJ2-5
clone_size: many
d_call: NA

cdr3_nt: TGCGCCAGCAGCCTTGTGGCTAGCGGGGGAGCAGATACGCAGTATTTT
cdr3_aa: CASSLVASGGADTQYF
v_call: TRBV5-1
j_call: TRBJ2-3
clone_size: many
d_call: TRBD2

cdr3_nt: TGTGCCAGCAGAAAGGCAAGAGGGGAGACCCAGTACTTC
cdr3_aa: CASRKARGETQYF
v_call: TRBV25-1
j_call: TRBJ2-5
clone_size: NA
d_call: NA

cdr3_nt: TGTGCCAGCAGACCCAGCGGGAGCCTCTCCTACGAGCAGTACTTC
cdr3_aa: CASRPSGSLSYEQYF
v_call: TRBV3-1
j_call: TRBJ2-7
clone_size: NA
d_call: TRBD2

cdr3_nt: TGCGCCAGCGGCCCAGGGGCGGCTGAAGCTTTCTTT
cdr3_aa: CASGPGAAEAFF
v_call: TRBV10-2
j_call: TRBJ1-1
clone_size: NA
d_call: NA

cdr3_nt: TGTGCCATCAGAGGGGACAGGGACGTGATTATGAACACTGAAGCTTTCTTT
cdr3_aa: CAIRGDRDVIMNTEAFF
v_call: TRBV10-3
j_call: TRBJ1-1
clone_size: few
d_call: TRBD1

cdr3_nt: TGTGCCAGCAACCCGACAGGGGGCGCAGGGTCCGGGGAGCTGTTTTTT
cdr3_aa: CASNPTGGAGSGELFF
v_call: TRBV7-3
j_call: TRBJ2-2
clone_size: many
d_call: TRBD1

cdr3_nt: TGCGCCAGCAGCCGGGAGGGCCCCTACGAGCAGTACTTC
cdr3_aa: CASSREGPYEQYF
v_call: TRBV5-1
j_call: TRBJ2-7
clone_size: NA
d_call: TRBD2

cdr3_nt: TGCGCCAGCACACTGCAGGGCACCTGGACTGAAGCTTTCTTT
cdr3_aa: CASTLQGTWTEAFF
v_call: TRBV10-2
j_call: TRBJ1-1
clone_size: few
d_call: NA

cdr3_nt: TGCAGTGCTAGACCCCCTAGCGGGACCTCCTACGAGCAGTACTTC
cdr3_aa: CSARPPSGTSYEQYF
v_call: TRBV20-1
j_call: TRBJ2-7
clone_size: few
d_call: TRBD2

cdr3_nt: TGCAGTGCTAGAGGGCTAGCGGGAGGGCCACGGGAGACCCAGTACTTC
cdr3_aa: CSARGLAGGPRETQYF
v_call: TRBV20-1
j_call: TRBJ2-5
clone_size: NA
d_call: TRBD2

cdr3_nt: TGTGCCAGCAGCTTAGGACAGGGGGCAGATAATTCACCCCTCCACTTT
cdr3_aa: CASSLGQGADNSPLHF
v_call: TRBV7-9
j_call: TRBJ1-6
clone_size: many
d_call: TRBD1

cdr3_nt: TGTGCCAGCAGCCAAGACCGGTATAGCAATCAGCCCCAGCATTTT
cdr3_aa: CASSQDRYSNQPQHF
v_call: TRBV4-2
j_call: TRBJ1-5
clone_size: many
d_call: NA

cdr3_nt: TGTGCCACCAGTGACATCCGGGACGGACACAATGAGCAGTTCTTC
cdr3_aa: CATSDIRDGHNEQFF
v_call: TRBV24-1
j_call: TRBJ2-1
clone_size: many
d_call: NA

cdr3_nt: TGTGCCAGCAGTTCCCCCCCCGGACAGGATTCCTACAATGAGCAGTTCTTC
cdr3_aa: CASSSPPGQDSYNEQFF
v_call: TRBV12-3/TRBV12-4
j_call: TRBJ2-1
clone_size: NA
d_call: TRBD1

cdr3_nt: TGTGCCAGCAGCCCAGGGACAGGACGAGGCTATGGCTACACCTTC
cdr3_aa: CASSPGTGRGYGYTF
v_call: TRBV3-1
j_call: TRBJ1-2
clone_size: NA
d_call: TRBD1

cdr3_nt: TGCGCCAGCAGTAGGGAGGCCCACACTGAAGCTTTCTTT
cdr3_aa: CASSREAHTEAFF
v_call: TRBV10-2
j_call: TRBJ1-1
clone_size: few
d_call: NA

cdr3_nt: TGCGCCAGCAGCTTTAGTTACAATGAGCAGTTCTTC
cdr3_aa: CASSFSYNEQFF
v_call: TRBV5-1
j_call: TRBJ2-1
clone_size: many
d_call: NA

cdr3_nt: TGTGCCAGCAGTTACCCCCCCGAAGGCGCTTTCTTT
cdr3_aa: CASSYPPEGAFF
v_call: TRBV6-6
j_call: TRBJ1-1
clone_size: NA
d_call: NA

cdr3_nt: TGTGCCAGCAATGCGGGCACCGGGGAGCTGTTTTTT
cdr3_aa: CASNAGTGELFF
v_call: TRBV3-1
j_call: TRBJ2-2
clone_size: few
d_call: NA

cdr3_nt: TGTGCCAGCAGCTTAGACGGGGTTTCCTATAATTCACCCCTCCACTTT
cdr3_aa: CASSLDGVSYNSPLHF
v_call: TRBV7-8
j_call: TRBJ1-6
clone_size: many
d_call: NA

cdr3_nt: TGCAGTGCTAGGGCCGGGACGGAAAATTCACCCCTCCACTTT
cdr3_aa: CSARAGTENSPLHF
v_call: TRBV20-1
j_call: TRBJ1-6
clone_size: many
d_call: NA

cdr3_nt: TGTGCCAGCAGCCGCGGACAACTCACTGAAGCTTTCTTT
cdr3_aa: CASSRGQLTEAFF
v_call: TRBV14
j_call: TRBJ1-1
clone_size: NA
d_call: NA

cdr3_nt: TGTGCCACCAGTGATCCCCCCTTTGGCTACACCTTC
cdr3_aa: CATSDPPFGYTF
v_call: TRBV24-1
j_call: TRBJ1-2
clone_size: many
d_call: NA